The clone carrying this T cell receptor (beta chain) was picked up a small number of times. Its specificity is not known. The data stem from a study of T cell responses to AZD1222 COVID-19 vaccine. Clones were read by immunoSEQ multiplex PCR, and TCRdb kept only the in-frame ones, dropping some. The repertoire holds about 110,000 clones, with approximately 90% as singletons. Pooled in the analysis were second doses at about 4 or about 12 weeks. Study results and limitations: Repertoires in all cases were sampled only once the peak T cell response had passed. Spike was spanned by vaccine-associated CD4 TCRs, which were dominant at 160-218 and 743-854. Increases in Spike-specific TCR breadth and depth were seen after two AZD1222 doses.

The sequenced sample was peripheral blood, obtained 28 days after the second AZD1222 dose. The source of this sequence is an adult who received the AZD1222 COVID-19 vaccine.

The CDR3 region has the DNA TGTGCCAGCAGCAGGACAGGGTCAAACACCGGGGAGCTGTTTTTT. This sequence encodes CASSRTGSNTGELFF. The rearrangement links TRBV11-3 to TRBJ2-2, with TRBD1 identical over 8 bases. The length of the CDR3 is 15 residues. Germline-derived CDR1 and CDR2 are SGHNT and YENEEA. Trimming removed 5 bases from V and 2 bases from J; junction bases left unmatched: 4.